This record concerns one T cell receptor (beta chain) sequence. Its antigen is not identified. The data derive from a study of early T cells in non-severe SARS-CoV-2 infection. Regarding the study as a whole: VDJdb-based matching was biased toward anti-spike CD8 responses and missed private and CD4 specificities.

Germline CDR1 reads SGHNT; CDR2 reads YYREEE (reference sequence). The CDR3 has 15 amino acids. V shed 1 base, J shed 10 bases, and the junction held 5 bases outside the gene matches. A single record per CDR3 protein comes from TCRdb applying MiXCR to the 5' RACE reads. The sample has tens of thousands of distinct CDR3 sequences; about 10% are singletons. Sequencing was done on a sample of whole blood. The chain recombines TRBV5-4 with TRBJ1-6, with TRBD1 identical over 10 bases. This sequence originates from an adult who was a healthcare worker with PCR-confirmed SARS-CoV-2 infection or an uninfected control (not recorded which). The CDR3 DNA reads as TGTGCCAGCAGCTTGCAGACAGGGGGCCAATCACCCCTCCACTTT. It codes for CASSLQTGGQSPLHF.